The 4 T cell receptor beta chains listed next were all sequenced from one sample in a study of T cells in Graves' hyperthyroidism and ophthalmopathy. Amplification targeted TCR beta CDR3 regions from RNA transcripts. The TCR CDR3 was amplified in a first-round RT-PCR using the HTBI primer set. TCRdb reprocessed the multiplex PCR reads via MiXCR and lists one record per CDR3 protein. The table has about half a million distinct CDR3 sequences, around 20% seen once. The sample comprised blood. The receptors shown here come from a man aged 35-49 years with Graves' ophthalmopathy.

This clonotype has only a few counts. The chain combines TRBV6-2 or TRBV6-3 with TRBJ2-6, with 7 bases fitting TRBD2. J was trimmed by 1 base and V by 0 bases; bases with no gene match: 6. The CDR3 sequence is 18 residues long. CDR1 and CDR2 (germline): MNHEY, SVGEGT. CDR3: CASSYSTAGPSGANVLTF. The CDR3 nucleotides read TGTGCCAGCAGTTACTCGACAGCGGGACCTTCTGGGGCCAACGTCCTGACTTTC.

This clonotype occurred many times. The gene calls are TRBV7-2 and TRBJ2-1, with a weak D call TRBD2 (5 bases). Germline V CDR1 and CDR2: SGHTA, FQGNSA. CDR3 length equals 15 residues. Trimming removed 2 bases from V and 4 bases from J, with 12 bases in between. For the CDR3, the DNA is TGTGCCAGCAGCTTAAGACTAAGAGGGTACAATGAGCAGTTCTTC. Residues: CASSLRLRGYNEQFF.

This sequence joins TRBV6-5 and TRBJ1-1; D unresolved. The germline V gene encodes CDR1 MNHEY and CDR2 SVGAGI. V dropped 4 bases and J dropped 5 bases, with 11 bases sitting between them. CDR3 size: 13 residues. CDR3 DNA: TGTGCCAGCAGTTTCGTTGCTTTGACTGAAGCTTTCTTT. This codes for CASSFVALTEAFF.

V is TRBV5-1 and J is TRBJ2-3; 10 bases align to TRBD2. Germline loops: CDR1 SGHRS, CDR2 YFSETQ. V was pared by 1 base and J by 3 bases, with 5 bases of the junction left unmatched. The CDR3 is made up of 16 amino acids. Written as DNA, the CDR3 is TGCGCCAGCAGCTTGATGTCTAGCGGGAGAACAGATACGCAGTATTTT. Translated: CASSLMSSGRTDTQYF.